Reported below is one T cell receptor (beta chain). Its antigen remains unknown. This entry comes from a study of vaccination and CD4 T cells after COVID-19. Treatment meaning: roughly ten-day PBMC culture with coronavirus spike peptide pools or control peptides (ViraFEST assay). The CDR3 spans 13 residues. CDR1 MNHEY and CDR2 SVGAGI come from the germline V gene. Deletions cut 4 bases from V and 3 bases from J, with 10 bases between. Cultured CD4+ T cells had their DNA profiled by the Oncomine TCR Beta short-read assay. One entry per CDR3 protein results from TCRdb running MiXCR on the PCR reads. This sample has more than 7,500 distinct CDR3 sequences; about three fifths occur once, and the top ten carry over 20%.

This receptor was taken from a human donor who had recovered from COVID-19. The sample comprised CD4+ T cells from blood, cultured in vitro. The gene calls are TRBV6-5 and TRBJ2-7; D possibly corresponds to TRBD1 (6 bases). In DNA, the CDR3 is TGTGCCAGCAGTTTTGCAGGGGACTACGAGCAGTACTTC. This gives the protein CASSFAGDYEQYF.